Listed below are T cell receptor beta chains from one sample, sequenced in a study of neurological immune-mediated disorders. Using its own MiXCR run on the 5' RACE reads, TCRdb lists one record per CDR3 protein. This sample has 71,000 or so distinct CDR3 sequences, with about an eighth found just once. The source material was PBMCs. These TCRs come from a female donor with HTLV-1-associated myelopathy (HAM/TSP). Both conserved end residues are part of each CDR3. Each record gives: V gene, D gene, J gene, clone size, CDR3 DNA, CDR3 protein. A D gene is named only where the DNA matches it firmly. Size tells how often a clone was seen (once, few, many) or the class of an expanded clone, and some rows leave it out.

V gene: TRBV5-1; D gene: TRBD1; J gene: TRBJ2-1; clone size: few; CDR3 DNA: TGCGCCAGCAGCTTACAGGGGTACAATGAGCAGTTCTTC; CDR3 protein: CASSLQGYNEQFF
V gene: TRBV20-1; D gene: .; J gene: TRBJ1-5; clone size: .; CDR3 DNA: TGCAGTGCTAGGTCCTGGGGGGTCGGTAAGCAGCCCCAGCATTTT; CDR3 protein: CSARSWGVGKQPQHF
V gene: TRBV9; D gene: .; J gene: TRBJ2-3; clone size: many; CDR3 DNA: TGTGCCAGCAGCTCCCTAGCGCTAAACACAGATACGCAGTATTTT; CDR3 protein: CASSSLALNTDTQYF
V gene: TRBV5-5; D gene: TRBD1; J gene: TRBJ1-1; clone size: many; CDR3 DNA: TGTGCCAGCAGCTTCGACAGGGTGGTTGGCACTGAAGCTTTCTTT; CDR3 protein: CASSFDRVVGTEAFF
V gene: TRBV11-2; D gene: TRBD1; J gene: TRBJ2-1; clone size: many; CDR3 DNA: TGTGCCAGCAGCCCTGGACAGGGGCTCAGGGATGAGCAGTTCTTC; CDR3 protein: CASSPGQGLRDEQFF
V gene: TRBV5-5; D gene: .; J gene: TRBJ1-5; clone size: .; CDR3 DNA: .; CDR3 protein: CASSFYICSAGDFSNQPQHF
V gene: TRBV5-1; D gene: .; J gene: TRBJ1-1; clone size: many; CDR3 DNA: TGCGCCAGCAGGGCATCCGGGGGCGGTGGTACTGAAGCTTTCTTT; CDR3 protein: CASRASGGGGTEAFF
V gene: TRBV7-3; D gene: TRBD1; J gene: TRBJ2-2; clone size: few; CDR3 DNA: TGTGCCAGCAGCTTCCGGACAGGATCCTTCACCGGGGAGCTGTTTTTT; CDR3 protein: CASSFRTGSFTGELFF
V gene: TRBV29-1; D gene: .; J gene: TRBJ1-5; clone size: many; CDR3 DNA: TGCAGCGTTGAAGATCTGGCAGGGCAGCCCCAGCATTTT; CDR3 protein: CSVEDLAGQPQHF
V gene: TRBV5-1; D gene: TRBD2; J gene: TRBJ2-1; clone size: many; CDR3 DNA: TGCGCCAGCAGCTTGGAATTAGCGGGGCCCTACAATGAGCAGTTCTTC; CDR3 protein: CASSLELAGPYNEQFF
V gene: TRBV28; D gene: .; J gene: TRBJ2-3; clone size: many; CDR3 DNA: TGTGCCAGCACCCCAGGGGGGGGGGGCCAACGTGATACGCAGTATTTT; CDR3 protein: CASTPGGGGQRDTQYF
V gene: TRBV5-1; D gene: .; J gene: TRBJ1-2; clone size: many; CDR3 DNA: TGCGCCAGCAGCTTGGCAGGGAGGGGAGACGGCTACACCTTC; CDR3 protein: CASSLAGRGDGYTF
V gene: TRBV18; D gene: .; J gene: TRBJ1-2; clone size: .; CDR3 DNA: TGTGCCAGCTCACGGGACTATGGCTACACCTTC; CDR3 protein: CASSRDYGYTF
V gene: TRBV20-1; D gene: TRBD2; J gene: TRBJ2-7; clone size: many; CDR3 DNA: TGCAGTGCTCATCTAGCGGGGGGTTACGAGCAGTACTTC; CDR3 protein: CSAHLAGGYEQYF
V gene: TRBV7-2; D gene: .; J gene: TRBJ2-1; clone size: many; CDR3 DNA: TGTGCCAGCAGCCTGTACAGCGGTGACAATGAGCAGTTCTTC; CDR3 protein: CASSLYSGDNEQFF
V gene: TRBV6-2/TRBV6-3; D gene: TRBD2; J gene: TRBJ2-3; clone size: many; CDR3 DNA: TGTGCCAGCAGTTCAACGTATGGGACTAGCGGGCGCACAGATACGCAGTATTTT; CDR3 protein: CASSSTYGTSGRTDTQYF
V gene: TRBV10-3; D gene: .; J gene: TRBJ2-1; clone size: .; CDR3 DNA: TGTGCCATCAGTGGGGGTACAGGGTACAATGAGCAGTTCTTC; CDR3 protein: CAISGGTGYNEQFF
V gene: TRBV3-1; D gene: .; J gene: TRBJ1-2; clone size: many; CDR3 DNA: TGTGCCAGCAGCCTTCTCCAGGGTAGCCCCATGAGCTACACCTTC; CDR3 protein: CASSLLQGSPMSYTF
V gene: TRBV7-9; D gene: TRBD1; J gene: TRBJ1-2; clone size: many; CDR3 DNA: TGTGCCAGCAGCTCTAAGGATCCGGGACAGGTTCTCTATGGCTACACCTTC; CDR3 protein: CASSSKDPGQVLYGYTF
V gene: TRBV7-9; D gene: TRBD1; J gene: TRBJ1-2; clone size: many; CDR3 DNA: TGTGCCAGCAGCGCAGGGGGAAGAGATGGTGGCTACACCTTC; CDR3 protein: CASSAGGRDGGYTF
V gene: TRBV5-1; D gene: .; J gene: TRBJ2-5; clone size: many; CDR3 DNA: TGCGCCAGCAGCTTACAGGGTCGGGAGACCCAGTACTTC; CDR3 protein: CASSLQGRETQYF
V gene: TRBV5-5; D gene: .; J gene: TRBJ2-7; clone size: many; CDR3 DNA: TGTGCCAGCAGCTCGGCCAGCGCTGGGCAGTACTTC; CDR3 protein: CASSSASAGQYF
V gene: TRBV24-1; D gene: TRBD2; J gene: TRBJ2-5; clone size: .; CDR3 DNA: TGTGCCACCAGTGATACTAGCGGCGGGCAGACCCAGTACTTC; CDR3 protein: CATSDTSGGQTQYF
V gene: TRBV2; D gene: .; J gene: TRBJ2-3; clone size: many; CDR3 DNA: TGTGCCAGCCGGGGCGGGGTCCCAGATACGCAGTATTTT; CDR3 protein: CASRGGVPDTQYF
V gene: TRBV6-2/TRBV6-3; D gene: .; J gene: TRBJ1-1; clone size: many; CDR3 DNA: TGTGCCAGCAGTGACCTGACAGGTCTGAACACTGAAGCTTTCTTT; CDR3 protein: CASSDLTGLNTEAFF
V gene: TRBV6-5; D gene: TRBD1; J gene: TRBJ2-3; clone size: many; CDR3 DNA: TGTGCCAGCAGCCTAAAACCCGGGACAGCGGCAGATACGCAGTATTTT; CDR3 protein: CASSLKPGTAADTQYF
V gene: TRBV10-3; D gene: TRBD2; J gene: TRBJ2-3; clone size: many; CDR3 DNA: TGTGCCAAAGGACTAGCGGGGGAGATAGATACGCAGTATTTT; CDR3 protein: CAKGLAGEIDTQYF
V gene: TRBV9; D gene: .; J gene: TRBJ2-1; clone size: many; CDR3 DNA: TGTGCCAGCAGCGTCCCAACAAGGCACAATGAGCAGTTCTTC; CDR3 protein: CASSVPTRHNEQFF
V gene: TRBV27; D gene: .; J gene: TRBJ2-5; clone size: .; CDR3 DNA: TGTGCCAGCGGAGGGGCCGGGGCCAACCAAGAGACCCAGTACTTC; CDR3 protein: CASGGAGANQETQYF
V gene: TRBV5-1; D gene: TRBD1; J gene: TRBJ1-4; clone size: many; CDR3 DNA: TGCGCCAGCAGACTTCGACAGGGGGCTAATGAAAAACTGTTTTTT; CDR3 protein: CASRLRQGANEKLFF
V gene: TRBV20-1; D gene: TRBD2; J gene: TRBJ2-3; clone size: many; CDR3 DNA: TGCAGTGCCCCTCCCCTAGCGGGGGGCCGCAAAGATACGCAGTATTTT; CDR3 protein: CSAPPLAGGRKDTQYF
V gene: TRBV20-1; D gene: .; J gene: TRBJ2-3; clone size: many; CDR3 DNA: TGCAGTGCTATCGCGGGCACAGATACGCAGTATTTT; CDR3 protein: CSAIAGTDTQYF
V gene: TRBV5-1; D gene: .; J gene: TRBJ2-3; clone size: many; CDR3 DNA: TGCGCCAGCAGCGAGGTGTCTTCTAGCACAGATACGCAGTATTTT; CDR3 protein: CASSEVSSSTDTQYF
V gene: TRBV7-8; D gene: .; J gene: TRBJ2-5; clone size: .; CDR3 DNA: TGTGCCAGCAGCTTAGGTACCAGGGCGGGCCGGGAGACCCAGTACTTC; CDR3 protein: CASSLGTRAGRETQYF
V gene: TRBV5-1; D gene: TRBD2; J gene: TRBJ2-3; clone size: many; CDR3 DNA: TGCGCCAGCAGTCTAACTAGCGGGGGAGGGCCAGATACGCAGTATTTT; CDR3 protein: CASSLTSGGGPDTQYF
V gene: TRBV9; D gene: .; J gene: TRBJ1-2; clone size: many; CDR3 DNA: TGTGCCAGCAGCGGATCACCGGGAACCCATCAAGGCTACACCTTC; CDR3 protein: CASSGSPGTHQGYTF